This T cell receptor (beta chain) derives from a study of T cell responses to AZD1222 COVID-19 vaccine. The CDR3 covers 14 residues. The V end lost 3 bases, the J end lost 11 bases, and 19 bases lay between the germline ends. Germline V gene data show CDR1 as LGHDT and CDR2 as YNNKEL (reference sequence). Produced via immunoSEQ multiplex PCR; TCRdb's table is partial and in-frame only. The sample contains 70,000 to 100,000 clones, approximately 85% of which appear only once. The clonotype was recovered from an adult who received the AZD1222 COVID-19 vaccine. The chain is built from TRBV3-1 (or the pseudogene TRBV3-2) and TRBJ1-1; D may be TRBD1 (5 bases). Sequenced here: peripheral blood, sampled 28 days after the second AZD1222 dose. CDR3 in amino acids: CASSHRDGRPGAFF. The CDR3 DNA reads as TGTGCCAGCAGCCACCGGGACGGACGACCCGGGGCTTTCTTT.